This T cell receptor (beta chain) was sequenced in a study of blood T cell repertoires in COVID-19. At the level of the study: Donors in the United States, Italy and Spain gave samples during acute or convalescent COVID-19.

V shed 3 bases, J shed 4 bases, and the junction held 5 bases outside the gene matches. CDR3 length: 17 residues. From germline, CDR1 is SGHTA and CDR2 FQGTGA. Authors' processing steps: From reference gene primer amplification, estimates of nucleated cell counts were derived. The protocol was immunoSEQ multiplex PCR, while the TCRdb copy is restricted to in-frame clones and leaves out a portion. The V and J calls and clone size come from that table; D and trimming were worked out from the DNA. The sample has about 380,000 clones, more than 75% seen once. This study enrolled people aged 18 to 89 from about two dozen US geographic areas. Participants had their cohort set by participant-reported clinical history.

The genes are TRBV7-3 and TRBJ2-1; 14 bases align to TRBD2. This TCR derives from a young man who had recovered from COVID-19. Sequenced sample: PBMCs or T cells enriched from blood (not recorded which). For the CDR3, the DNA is TGTGCCAGCAGCTTCGGGACTAGCGGGGGAGGTTACAATGAGCAGTTCTTC. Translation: CASSFGTSGGGYNEQFF.